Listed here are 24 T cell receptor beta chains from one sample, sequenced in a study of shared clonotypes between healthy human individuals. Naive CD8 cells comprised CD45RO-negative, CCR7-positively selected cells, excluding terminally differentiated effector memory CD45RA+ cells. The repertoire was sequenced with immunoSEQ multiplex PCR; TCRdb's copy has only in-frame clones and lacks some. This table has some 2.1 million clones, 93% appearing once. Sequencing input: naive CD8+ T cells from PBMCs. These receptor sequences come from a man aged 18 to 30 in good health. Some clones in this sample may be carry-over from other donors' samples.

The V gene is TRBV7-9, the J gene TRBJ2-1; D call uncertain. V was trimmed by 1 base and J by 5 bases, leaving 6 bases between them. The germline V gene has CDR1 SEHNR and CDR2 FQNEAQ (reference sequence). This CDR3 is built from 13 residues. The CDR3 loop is CASSLVSHNEQFF. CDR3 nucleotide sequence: TGTGCCAGCAGCTTAGTTTCTCACAATGAGCAGTTCTTC.

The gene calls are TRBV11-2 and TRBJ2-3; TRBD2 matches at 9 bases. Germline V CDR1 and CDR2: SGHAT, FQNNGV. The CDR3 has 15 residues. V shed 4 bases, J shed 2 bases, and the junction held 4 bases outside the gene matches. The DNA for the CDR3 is TGTGCCAGCAGCTGGACTAGCGTCCACACAGATACGCAGTATTTT. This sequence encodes CASSWTSVHTDTQYF. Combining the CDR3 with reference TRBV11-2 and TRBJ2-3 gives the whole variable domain EAGVAQSPRYKIIEKRQSVAFWCNPISGHATLYWYQQILGQGPKLLIQFQNNGVVDDSQLPKDRFSAERLKGVDSTLKIQPAKLEDSAVYLCASSWTSVHTDTQYFGPGTRLTVL.

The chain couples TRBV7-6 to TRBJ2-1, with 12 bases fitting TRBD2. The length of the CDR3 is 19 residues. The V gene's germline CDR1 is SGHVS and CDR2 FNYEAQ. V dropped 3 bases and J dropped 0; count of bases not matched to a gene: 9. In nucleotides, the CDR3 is TGTGCCAGCAGCTTTTTAGGACTAGCGGGAACGAGCTCCTACAATGAGCAGTTCTTC. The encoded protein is CASSFLGLAGTSSYNEQFF.

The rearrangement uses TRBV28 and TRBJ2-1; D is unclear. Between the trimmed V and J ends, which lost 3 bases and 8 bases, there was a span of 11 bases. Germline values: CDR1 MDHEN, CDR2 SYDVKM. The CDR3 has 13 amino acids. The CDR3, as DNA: TGTGCCAGCAGTTTGGTGGCGATTGATGAGCAGTTCTTC. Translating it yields CASSLVAIDEQFF. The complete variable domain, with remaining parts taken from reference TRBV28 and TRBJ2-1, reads DVKVTQSSRYLVKRTGEKVFLECVQDMDHENMFWYRQDPGLGLRLIYFSYDVKMKEKGDIPEGYSVSREKKERFSLILESASTNQTSMYLCASSLVAIDEQFFGPGTRLTVL.

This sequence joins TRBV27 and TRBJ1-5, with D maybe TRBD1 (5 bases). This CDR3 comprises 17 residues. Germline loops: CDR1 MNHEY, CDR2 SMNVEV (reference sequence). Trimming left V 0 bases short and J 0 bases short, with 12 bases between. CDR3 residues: CASSLSGRAHSNQPQHF. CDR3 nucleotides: TGTGCCAGCAGTTTATCTGGCAGGGCCCATAGCAATCAGCCCCAGCATTTT.

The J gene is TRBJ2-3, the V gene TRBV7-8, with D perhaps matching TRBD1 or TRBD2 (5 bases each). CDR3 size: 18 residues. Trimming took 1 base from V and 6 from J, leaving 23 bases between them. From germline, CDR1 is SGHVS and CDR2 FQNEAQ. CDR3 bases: TGTGCCAGCAGCTTAGGGCGGCTATGGGGGTACCAGGAGGATACGCAGTATTTT. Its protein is CASSLGRLWGYQEDTQYF.

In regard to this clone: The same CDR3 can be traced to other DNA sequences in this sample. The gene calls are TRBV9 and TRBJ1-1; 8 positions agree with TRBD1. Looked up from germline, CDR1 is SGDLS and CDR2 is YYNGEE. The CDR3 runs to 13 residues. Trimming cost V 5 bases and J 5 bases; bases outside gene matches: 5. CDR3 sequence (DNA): TGTGCCAGCAGACCCGACAGGGGTACTGAAGCTTTCTTT. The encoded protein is CASRPDRGTEAFF. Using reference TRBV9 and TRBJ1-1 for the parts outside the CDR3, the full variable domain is DSGVTQTPKHLITATGQRVTLRCSPRSGDLSVYWYQQSLDQGLQFLIQYYNGEERAKGNILERFSAQQFPDLHSELNLSSLELGDSALYFCASRPDRGTEAFFGQGTRLTVV.

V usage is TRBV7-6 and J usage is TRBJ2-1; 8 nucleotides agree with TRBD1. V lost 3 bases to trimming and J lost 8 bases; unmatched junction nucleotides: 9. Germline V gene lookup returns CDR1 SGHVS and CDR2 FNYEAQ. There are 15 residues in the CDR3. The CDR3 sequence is CASSLGQGARDEQFF. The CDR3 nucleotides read TGTGCCAGCAGCTTGGGTCAGGGGGCTCGAGATGAGCAGTTCTTC.

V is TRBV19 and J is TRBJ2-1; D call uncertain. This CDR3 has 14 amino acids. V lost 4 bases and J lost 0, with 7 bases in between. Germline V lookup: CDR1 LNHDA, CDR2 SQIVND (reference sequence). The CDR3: CASSSGDSYNEQFF. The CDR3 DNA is TGTGCCAGTAGTAGCGGAGACTCCTACAATGAGCAGTTCTTC.

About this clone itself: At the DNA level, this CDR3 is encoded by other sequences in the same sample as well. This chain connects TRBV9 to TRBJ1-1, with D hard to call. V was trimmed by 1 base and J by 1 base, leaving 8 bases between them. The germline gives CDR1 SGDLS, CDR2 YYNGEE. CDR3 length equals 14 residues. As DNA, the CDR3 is TGTGCCAGCAGCGTAATGGGCGGGAACACTGAAGCTTTCTTT. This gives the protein CASSVMGGNTEAFF.

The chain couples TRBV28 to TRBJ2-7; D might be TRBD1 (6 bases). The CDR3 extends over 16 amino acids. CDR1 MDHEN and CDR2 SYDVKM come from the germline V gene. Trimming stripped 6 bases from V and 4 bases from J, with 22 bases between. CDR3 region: CASRHPVSRGEYEQYF. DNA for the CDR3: TGTGCCAGCAGACACCCAGTCTCCAGGGGCGAGTACGAGCAGTACTTC.

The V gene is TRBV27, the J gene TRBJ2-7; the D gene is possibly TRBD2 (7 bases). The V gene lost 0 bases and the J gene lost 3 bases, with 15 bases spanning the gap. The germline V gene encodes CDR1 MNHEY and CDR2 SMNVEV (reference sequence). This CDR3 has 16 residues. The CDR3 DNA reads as TGTGCCAGCAGTTTATCCGGGGGGCGCAGCCGCTACGAGCAGTACTTC. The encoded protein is CASSLSGGRSRYEQYF.

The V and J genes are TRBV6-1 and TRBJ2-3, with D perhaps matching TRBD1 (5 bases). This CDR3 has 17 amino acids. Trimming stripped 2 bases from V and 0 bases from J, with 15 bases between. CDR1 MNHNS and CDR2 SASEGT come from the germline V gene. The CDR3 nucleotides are TGTGCCAGCAGTGAACTTGCGGACACTCCGAGCACAGATACGCAGTATTTT. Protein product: CASSELADTPSTDTQYF.

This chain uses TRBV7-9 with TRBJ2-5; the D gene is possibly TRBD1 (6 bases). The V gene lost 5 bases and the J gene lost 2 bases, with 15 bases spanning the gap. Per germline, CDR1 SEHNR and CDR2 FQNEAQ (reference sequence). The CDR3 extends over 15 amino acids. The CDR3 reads CASSPRVGQQETQYF. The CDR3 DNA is TGTGCCAGCAGCCCCCGGGTAGGACAGCAAGAGACCCAGTACTTC.

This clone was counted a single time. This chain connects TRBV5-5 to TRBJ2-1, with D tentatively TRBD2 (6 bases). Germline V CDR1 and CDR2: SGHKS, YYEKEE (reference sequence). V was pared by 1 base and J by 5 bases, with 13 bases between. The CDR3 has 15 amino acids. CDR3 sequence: CASSLWSSDHNEQFF. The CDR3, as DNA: TGTGCCAGCAGCTTGTGGTCTAGCGACCACAATGAGCAGTTCTTC.

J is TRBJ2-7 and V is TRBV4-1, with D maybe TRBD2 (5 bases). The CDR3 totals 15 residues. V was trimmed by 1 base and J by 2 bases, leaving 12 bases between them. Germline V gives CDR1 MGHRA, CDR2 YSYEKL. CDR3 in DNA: TGCGCCAGCAGCCAAGGGGTTCCGGGGACCTACGAGCAGTACTTC. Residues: CASSQGVPGTYEQYF.

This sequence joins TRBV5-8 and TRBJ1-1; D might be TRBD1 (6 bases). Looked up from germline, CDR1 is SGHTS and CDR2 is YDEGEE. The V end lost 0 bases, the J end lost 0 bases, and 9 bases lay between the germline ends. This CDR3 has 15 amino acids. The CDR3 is CASSLVGGMNTEAFF. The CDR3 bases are TGTGCCAGCAGCTTGGTAGGGGGAATGAACACTGAAGCTTTCTTT. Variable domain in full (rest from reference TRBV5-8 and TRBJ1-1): EAGVTQSPTHLIKTRGQQATLRCSPISGHTSVYWYQQALGLGLQFLLWYDEGEERNRGNFPPRFSGRQFPNYSSELNVNALELEDSALYLCASSLVGGMNTEAFFGQGTRLTVV.

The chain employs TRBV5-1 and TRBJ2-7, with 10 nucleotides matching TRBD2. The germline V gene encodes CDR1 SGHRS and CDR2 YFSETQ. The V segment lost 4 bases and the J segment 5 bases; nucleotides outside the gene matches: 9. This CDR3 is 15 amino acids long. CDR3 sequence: CASSPRLAGENEQYF. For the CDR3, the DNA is TGCGCCAGCAGCCCCCGGCTAGCGGGAGAGAACGAGCAGTACTTC.

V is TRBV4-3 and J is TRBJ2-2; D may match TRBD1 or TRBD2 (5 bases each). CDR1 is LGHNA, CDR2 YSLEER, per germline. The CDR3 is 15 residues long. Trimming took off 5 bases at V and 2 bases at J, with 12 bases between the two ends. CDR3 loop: CASSSRDPNTGELFF. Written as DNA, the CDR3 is TGCGCCAGCAGCTCCCGGGACCCTAACACCGGGGAGCTGTTTTTT.

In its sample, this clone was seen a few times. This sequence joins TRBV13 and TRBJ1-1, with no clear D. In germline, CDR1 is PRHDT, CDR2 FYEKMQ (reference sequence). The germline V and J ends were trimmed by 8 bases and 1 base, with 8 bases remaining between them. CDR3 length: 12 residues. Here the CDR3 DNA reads TGTGCCAGCCATTGGGGGAACACTGAAGCTTTCTTT. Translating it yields CASHWGNTEAFF.

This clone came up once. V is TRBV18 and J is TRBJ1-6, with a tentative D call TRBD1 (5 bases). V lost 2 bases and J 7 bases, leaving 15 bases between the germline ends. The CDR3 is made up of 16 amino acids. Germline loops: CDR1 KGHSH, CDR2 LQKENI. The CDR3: CASSPMGENGNSPLHF. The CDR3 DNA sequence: TGTGCCAGCTCACCAATGGGGGAGAATGGCAATTCACCCCTCCACTTT.

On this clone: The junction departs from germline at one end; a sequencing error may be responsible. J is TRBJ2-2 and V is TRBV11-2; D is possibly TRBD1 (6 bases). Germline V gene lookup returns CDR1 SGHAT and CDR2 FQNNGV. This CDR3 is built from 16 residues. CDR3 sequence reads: CASSSRDTSKTGELFF. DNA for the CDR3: TGTGCCAGCAGCTCTCGGGACACCTCGAAAACCGGGGAGCTGTTTTTT.

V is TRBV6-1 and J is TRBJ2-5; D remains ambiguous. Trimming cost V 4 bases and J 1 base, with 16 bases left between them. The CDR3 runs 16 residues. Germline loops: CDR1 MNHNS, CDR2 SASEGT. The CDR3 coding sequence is TGTGCCAGCAGTGCGATCCAGGAGTTACTCCAAGAGACCCAGTACTTC. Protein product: CASSAIQELLQETQYF.

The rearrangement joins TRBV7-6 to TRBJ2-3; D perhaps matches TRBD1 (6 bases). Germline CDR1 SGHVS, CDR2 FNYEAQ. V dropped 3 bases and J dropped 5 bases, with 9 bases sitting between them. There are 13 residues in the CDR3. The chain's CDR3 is CASSLGAEDTQYF. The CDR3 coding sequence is TGTGCCAGCAGCTTGGGGGCGGAAGATACGCAGTATTTT.